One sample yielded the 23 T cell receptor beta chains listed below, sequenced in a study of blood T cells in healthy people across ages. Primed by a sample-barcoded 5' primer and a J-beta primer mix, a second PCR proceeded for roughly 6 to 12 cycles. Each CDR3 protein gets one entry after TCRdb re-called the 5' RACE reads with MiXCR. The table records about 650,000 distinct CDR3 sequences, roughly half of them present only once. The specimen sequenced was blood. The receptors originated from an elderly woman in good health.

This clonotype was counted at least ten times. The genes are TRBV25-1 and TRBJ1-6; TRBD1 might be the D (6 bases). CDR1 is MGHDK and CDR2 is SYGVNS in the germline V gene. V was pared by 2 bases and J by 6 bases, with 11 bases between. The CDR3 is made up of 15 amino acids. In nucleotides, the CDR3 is TGTGCCAGCAGTGAAATGACAGGAGCTAATTCACCCCTCCACTTT. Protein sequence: CASSEMTGANSPLHF. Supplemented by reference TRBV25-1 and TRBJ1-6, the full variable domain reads EADIYQTPRYLVIGTGKKITLECSQTMGHDKMYWYQQDPGMELHLIHYSYGVNSTEKGDLSSESTVSRIRTEHFPLTLESARPSHTSQYLCASSEMTGANSPLHFGNGTRLTVT.

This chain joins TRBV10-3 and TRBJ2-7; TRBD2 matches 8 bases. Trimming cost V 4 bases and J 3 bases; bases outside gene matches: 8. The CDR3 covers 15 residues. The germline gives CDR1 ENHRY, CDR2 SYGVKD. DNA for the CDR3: TGTGCCATCAGTGCCACTAGCGGAGAGTTCTACGAGCAGTACTTC. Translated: CAISATSGEFYEQYF.

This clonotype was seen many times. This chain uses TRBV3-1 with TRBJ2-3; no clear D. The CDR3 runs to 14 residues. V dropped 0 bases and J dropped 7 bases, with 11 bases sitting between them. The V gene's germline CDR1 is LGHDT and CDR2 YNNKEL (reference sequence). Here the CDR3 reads CASSQDTGGYTQYF. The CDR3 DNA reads TGTGCCAGCAGCCAAGACACGGGTGGATATACGCAGTATTTT.

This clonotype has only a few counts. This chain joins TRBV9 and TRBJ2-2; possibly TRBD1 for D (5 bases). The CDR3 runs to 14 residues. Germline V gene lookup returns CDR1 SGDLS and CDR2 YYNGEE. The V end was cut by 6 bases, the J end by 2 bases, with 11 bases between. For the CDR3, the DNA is TGTGCCAGCACCCGAAGGGGTAACACCGGGGAGCTGTTTTTT. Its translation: CASTRRGNTGELFF.

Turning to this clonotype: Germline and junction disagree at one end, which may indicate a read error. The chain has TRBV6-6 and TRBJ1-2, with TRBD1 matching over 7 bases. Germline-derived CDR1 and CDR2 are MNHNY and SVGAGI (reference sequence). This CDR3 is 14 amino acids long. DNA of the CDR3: TGTGCCAGCAGGTGGCAGGACAGGAGCTATGACTACACCTTC. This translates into CASRWQDRSYDYTF.

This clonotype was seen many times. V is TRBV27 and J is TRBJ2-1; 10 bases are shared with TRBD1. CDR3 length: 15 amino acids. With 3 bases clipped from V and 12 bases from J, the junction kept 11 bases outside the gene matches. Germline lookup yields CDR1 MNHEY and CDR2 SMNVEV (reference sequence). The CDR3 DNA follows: TGTGCCAGCAGTTTCCGGGACAGGGGCCCACAGGGGCAGTTCTTC. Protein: CASSFRDRGPQGQFF.

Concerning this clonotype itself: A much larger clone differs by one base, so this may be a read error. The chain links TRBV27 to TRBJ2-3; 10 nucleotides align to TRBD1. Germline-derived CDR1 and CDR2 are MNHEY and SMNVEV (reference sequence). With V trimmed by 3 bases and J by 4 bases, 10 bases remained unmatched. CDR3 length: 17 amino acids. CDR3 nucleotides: TGTGCCAGCAGTTTCCGTCGGGGACAGGGGTTTTCAGATACGCAGTATTTT. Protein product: CASSFRRGQGFSDTQYF.

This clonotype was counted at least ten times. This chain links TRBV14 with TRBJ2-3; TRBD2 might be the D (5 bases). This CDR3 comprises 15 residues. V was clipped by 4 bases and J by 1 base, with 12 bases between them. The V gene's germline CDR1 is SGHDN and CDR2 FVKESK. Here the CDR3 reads CASSPSGRGTDTQYF. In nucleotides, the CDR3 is TGTGCCAGCAGCCCCTCTGGGAGAGGCACAGATACGCAGTATTTT.

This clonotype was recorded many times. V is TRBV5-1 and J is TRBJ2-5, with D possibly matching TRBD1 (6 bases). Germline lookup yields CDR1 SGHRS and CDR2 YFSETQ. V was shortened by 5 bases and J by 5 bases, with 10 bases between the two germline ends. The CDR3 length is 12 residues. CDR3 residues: CASRTGSETQYF. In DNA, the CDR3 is TGCGCCAGCAGAACAGGGAGCGAGACCCAGTACTTC.

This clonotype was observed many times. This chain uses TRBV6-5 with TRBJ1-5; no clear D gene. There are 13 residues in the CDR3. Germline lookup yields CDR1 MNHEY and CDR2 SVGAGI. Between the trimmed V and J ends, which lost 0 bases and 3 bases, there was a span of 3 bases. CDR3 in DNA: TGTGCCAGCAGTTACTCCTCCAATCAGCCCCAGCATTTT. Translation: CASSYSSNQPQHF.

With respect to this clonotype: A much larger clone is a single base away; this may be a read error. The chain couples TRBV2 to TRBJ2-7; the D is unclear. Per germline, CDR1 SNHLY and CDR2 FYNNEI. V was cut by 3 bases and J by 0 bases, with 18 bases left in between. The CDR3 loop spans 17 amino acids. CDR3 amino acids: CASSEGLVKRSSYEQYF. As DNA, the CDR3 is TGTGCCAGCAGTGAGGGATTGGTAAAAAGGAGCTCCTACGAGCAGTACTTC.

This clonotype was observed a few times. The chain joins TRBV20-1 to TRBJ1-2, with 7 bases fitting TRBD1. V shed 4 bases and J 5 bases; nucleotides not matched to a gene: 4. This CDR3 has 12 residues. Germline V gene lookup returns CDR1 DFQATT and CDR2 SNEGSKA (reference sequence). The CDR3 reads CSATGTEYGYTF. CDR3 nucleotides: TGCAGTGCTACCGGGACAGAGTATGGCTACACCTTC.

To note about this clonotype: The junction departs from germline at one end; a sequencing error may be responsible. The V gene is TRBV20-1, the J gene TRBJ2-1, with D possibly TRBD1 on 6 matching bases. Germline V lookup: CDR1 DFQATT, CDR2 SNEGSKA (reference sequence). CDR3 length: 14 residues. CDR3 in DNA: TGCAGTGCTAGGAAGCAGGGGTCCTACAATGAGCAGTTTTTC. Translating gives CSARKQGSYNEQFF.

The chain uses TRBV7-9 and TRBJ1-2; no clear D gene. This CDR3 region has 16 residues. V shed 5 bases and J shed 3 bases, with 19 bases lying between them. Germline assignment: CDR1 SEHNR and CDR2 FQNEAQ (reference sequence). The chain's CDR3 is CASSTNPGFNDYGYTF. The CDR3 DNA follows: TGTGCCAGCAGCACAAACCCCGGGTTTAATGACTATGGCTACACCTTC.

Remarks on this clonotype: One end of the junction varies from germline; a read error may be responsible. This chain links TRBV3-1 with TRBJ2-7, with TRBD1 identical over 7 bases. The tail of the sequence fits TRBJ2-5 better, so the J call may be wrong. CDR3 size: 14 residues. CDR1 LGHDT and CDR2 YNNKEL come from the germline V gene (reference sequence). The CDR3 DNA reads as TGTGCCAGCAGCCAAGAGGACAGGCAAGGGACCCAGTACTTC. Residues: CASSQEDRQGTQYF.

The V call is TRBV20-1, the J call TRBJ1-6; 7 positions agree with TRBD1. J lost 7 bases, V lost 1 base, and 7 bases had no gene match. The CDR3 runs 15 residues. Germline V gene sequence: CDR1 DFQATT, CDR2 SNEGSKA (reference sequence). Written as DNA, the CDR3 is TGCAGTGCTAGAGGGACAGGAGCCGTCAATTCACCCCTCCACTTT. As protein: CSARGTGAVNSPLHF.

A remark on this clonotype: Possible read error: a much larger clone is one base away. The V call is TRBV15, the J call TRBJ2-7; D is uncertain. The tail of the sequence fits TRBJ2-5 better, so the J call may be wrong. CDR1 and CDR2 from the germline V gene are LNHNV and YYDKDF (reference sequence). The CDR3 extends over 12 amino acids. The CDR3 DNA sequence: TGTGCCACCGGCAGAGATTTTTGGACCCAGTACTTC. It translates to CATGRDFWTQYF.

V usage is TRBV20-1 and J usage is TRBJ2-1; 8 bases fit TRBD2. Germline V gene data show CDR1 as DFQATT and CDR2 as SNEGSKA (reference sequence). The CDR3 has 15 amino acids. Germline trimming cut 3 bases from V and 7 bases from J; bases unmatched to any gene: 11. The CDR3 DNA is TGCAGTGCTAGGCAATCAGCGGGGGCGGGAAATGAGCAGTTCTTC. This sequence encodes CSARQSAGAGNEQFF.

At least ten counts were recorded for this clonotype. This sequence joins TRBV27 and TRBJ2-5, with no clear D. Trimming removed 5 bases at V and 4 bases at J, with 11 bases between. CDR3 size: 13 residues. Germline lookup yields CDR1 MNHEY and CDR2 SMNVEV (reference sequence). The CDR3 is CASSPRTRETQYF. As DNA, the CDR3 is TGTGCCAGCAGTCCTCGGACGCGAGAGACCCAGTACTTC.

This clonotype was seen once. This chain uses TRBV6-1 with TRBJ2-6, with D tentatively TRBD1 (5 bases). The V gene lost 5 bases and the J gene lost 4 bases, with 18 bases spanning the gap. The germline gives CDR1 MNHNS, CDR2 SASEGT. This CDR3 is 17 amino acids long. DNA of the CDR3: TGTGCCAGCAGTCCCTCAGGGTTGGGTACCGGGGCCAACGTCCTGACTTTC. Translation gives CASSPSGLGTGANVLTF.

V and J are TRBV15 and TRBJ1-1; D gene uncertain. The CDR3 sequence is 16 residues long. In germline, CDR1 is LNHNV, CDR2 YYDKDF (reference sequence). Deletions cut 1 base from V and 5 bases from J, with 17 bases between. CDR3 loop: CATSRGWGLGLTEAFF. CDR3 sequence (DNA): TGTGCCACCAGCAGAGGATGGGGTCTTGGTTTGACTGAAGCTTTCTTT.

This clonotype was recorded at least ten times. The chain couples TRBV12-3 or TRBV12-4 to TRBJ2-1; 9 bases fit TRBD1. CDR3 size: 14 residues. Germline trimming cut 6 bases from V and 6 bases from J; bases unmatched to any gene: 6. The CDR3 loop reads CASRGTGTSNEQFF. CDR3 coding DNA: TGTGCCAGCAGAGGGACAGGGACTTCCAATGAGCAGTTCTTC.

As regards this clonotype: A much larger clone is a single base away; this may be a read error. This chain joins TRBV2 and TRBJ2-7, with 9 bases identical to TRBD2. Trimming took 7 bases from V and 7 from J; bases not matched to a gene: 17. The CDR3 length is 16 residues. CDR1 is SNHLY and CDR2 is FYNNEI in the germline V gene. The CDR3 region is CASILREGGSYNEQYF. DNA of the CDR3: TGTGCCAGCATTTTGCGGGAGGGTGGATCCTACAATGAGCAGTACTTC. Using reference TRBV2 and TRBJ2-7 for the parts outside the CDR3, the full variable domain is EPEVTQTPSHQVTQMGQEVILRCVPISNHLYFYWYRQILGQKVEFLVSFYNNEISEKSEIFDDQFSVERPDGSNFTLKIRSTKLEDSAMYFCASILREGGSYNEQYFGPGTRLTVT.